This is a list of T cell receptor beta chains from one sample in a study of cytomegalovirus exposure and HLA in healthy donors. The protocol was immunoSEQ multiplex PCR, while the TCRdb copy is restricted to in-frame clones and leaves out a portion. The sample has around 200,000 clones, just under 70% seen once. Sequenced: PBMCs. The origin of the receptors is a man in his forties in good health and CMV-seropositive. The CDR3 runs from the conserved cysteine through the conserved F or W. D genes are given only for firm matches. Size is omitted from some rows. Given values are once, few, many or a class for expanded clones.

V,J,size,D,CDR3,DNA
TRBV27,TRBJ1-5,-,TRBD1,CASSGTGPGPQHF,TGTGCCAGCAGTGGGACAGGGCCAGGGCCCCAGCATTTT
TRBV4-1,TRBJ2-7,-,TRBD1,CASSLRDRGYEQYF,TGCGCCAGCAGCCTCCGGGACAGGGGCTACGAGCAGTACTTC
TRBV18,TRBJ2-5,-,TRBD1,CASSPDRGRRETQYF,TGTGCCAGCTCACCGGACAGGGGGCGCCGAGAGACCCAGTACTTC
TRBV29-1,TRBJ2-3,-,TRBD2,CSVDPFSGGAGDTQYF,TGCAGCGTTGACCCTTTTAGCGGGGGGGCCGGAGATACGCAGTATTTT
TRBV27,TRBJ2-5,-,TRBD2,CASKLGRGGRETQYF,TGTGCCAGCAAGCTGGGGCGGGGGGGCCGAGAGACCCAGTACTTC
TRBV5-6,TRBJ2-3,-,-,CASSTGLPGDTQYF,TGTGCCAGCAGCACTGGACTGCCCGGAGATACGCAGTATTTT
TRBV9,TRBJ2-1,-,-,CASSLPTGHNEQFF,TGTGCCAGCAGCCTCCCAACAGGGCACAATGAGCAGTTCTTC
TRBV4-2,TRBJ2-1,-,-,CASSPGNEQFF,TGTGCCAGCAGCCCCGGGAATGAGCAGTTCTTC
TRBV9,TRBJ1-5,-,-,CASSRDTTSNQPQHF,TGTGCCAGCAGCCGGGACACCACTAGCAATCAGCCCCAGCATTTT
TRBV18,TRBJ2-5,-,-,CASSPSGETQYF,TGTGCCAGCTCACCGTCAGGTGAGACCCAGTACTTC
TRBV7-3,TRBJ2-5,-,TRBD2,CASSLGSSGGRETQYF,TGTGCCAGCAGCTTAGGGAGTAGCGGGGGGAGGGAGACCCAGTACTTC
TRBV19,TRBJ2-5,-,TRBD1,CASSMGTGGGKTQYF,TGTGCCAGTAGTATGGGAACAGGGGGCGGGAAGACCCAGTACTTC
TRBV7-2,TRBJ2-3,few,-,CASSFAQGDTQYF,TGTGCCAGCAGCTTCGCACAGGGCGATACGCAGTATTTT
TRBV10-3,TRBJ1-4,-,-,CAISETRPGAGSGEDEKLFF,TGTGCCATCAGTGAGACGCGACCGGGAGCAGGGAGCGGGGAGGATGAAAAACTGTTTTTT
TRBV7-9,TRBJ2-7,few,TRBD1,CSSSPGQGPYEQYF,TGTTCCAGCAGCCCCGGACAGGGGCCCTACGAGCAGTACTTC
TRBV6-1,TRBJ2-7,-,TRBD1,CASMDRAGPYEQYF,TGTGCCAGCATGGACAGGGCCGGACCCTACGAGCAGTACTTC
TRBV18,TRBJ1-2,once,-,CASCFLSGDGYTF,TGTGCCAGCTGCTTCCTATCGGGGGATGGCTACACCTTC
TRBV27,TRBJ2-3,-,TRBD2,CASSTPGGAPTDTQYF,TGTGCCAGCAGTACCCCCGGGGGGGCCCCCACAGATACGCAGTATTTT
TRBV7-2,TRBJ1-2,-,TRBD1,CASSLGDSSHPFNYGYTF,TGTGCCAGCAGCTTAGGGGACAGCTCCCATCCCTTCAACTATGGCTACACCTTC
TRBV6-6,TRBJ2-7,few,TRBD2,CASSYGASGGDEQYF,TGTGCCAGCAGTTACGGGGCCTCGGGGGGGGACGAGCAGTACTTC
TRBV9,TRBJ2-3,-,TRBD2,CASSAPPGGADTQYF,TGTGCCAGCAGCGCTCCGCCCGGGGGGGCGGATACGCAGTATTTT
TRBV5-1,TRBJ2-7,-,-,CASSQGGRMYEQYF,TGCGCCAGCAGCCAGGGGGGCCGAATGTACGAGCAGTACTTC
TRBV6-6,TRBJ1-1,-,TRBD1,CASSYRTGHTEAFF,TGTGCCAGCAGTTACCGGACAGGGCATACTGAAGCTTTCTTT
TRBV7-5,TRBJ2-5,few,-,CARSSARVCGFGTQYF,TGTGCCAGAAGCTCGGCGAGGGTCTGCGGTTTTGGGACCCAGTACTTC
TRBV19,TRBJ2-1,few,-,CASSSRLWGDGYNEQFF,TGTGCCAGTAGTAGTCGTCTGTGGGGCGATGGATACAATGAGCAGTTCTTC
TRBV4-2,TRBJ1-1,-,TRBD1,CASSPQGASEAFF,TGTGCCAGCAGCCCTCAGGGGGCTAGTGAAGCTTTCTTT
TRBV7-9,TRBJ2-7,-,-,CASSATDTRKDYEQYF,TGTGCCAGCAGCGCGACGGACACAAGAAAGGACTACGAGCAGTACTTC
TRBV9,TRBJ2-3,few,TRBD2,CASSFSGGTPDTQYF,TGTGCCAGCAGCTTTAGCGGGGGGACCCCAGATACGCAGTATTTT
TRBV27,TRBJ1-5,few,-,CASSPTTGALVKPQHF,TGTGCCAGCAGTCCCACGACAGGAGCCTTAGTGAAGCCCCAGCATTTT
TRBV6-5,TRBJ2-7,-,-,CASRFRDFSYEQYF,TGTGCCAGCAGGTTCCGGGACTTCTCCTACGAGCAGTACTTC
TRBV7-2,TRBJ1-1,-,TRBD1,CASSPGTDNTEAFF,TGTGCCAGCAGCCCCGGGACAGATAACACTGAAGCTTTCTTT
TRBV18,TRBJ2-3,-,-,CASSPPVTGTDTQYF,TGTGCCAGCTCACCCCCGGTAACGGGCACAGATACGCAGTATTTT
TRBV11-2,TRBJ2-7,once,TRBD1,CASSLKSSSGQGPYEQYF,TGTGCCAGCAGCTTAAAGTCATCCTCAGGACAGGGGCCCTACGAGCAGTACTTC
TRBV19,TRBJ1-1,once,-,CASSWGGSWEAFF,TGTGCCAGTAGCTGGGGAGGGAGTTGGGAAGCTTTCTTT
TRBV5-4,TRBJ2-3,-,TRBD1,CASSFGAGGPLAQYF,TGTGCCAGCAGCTTTGGGGCAGGGGGCCCCCTTGCGCAGTATTTT
TRBV7-3,TRBJ2-3,-,-,CASRGASTDTQYF,TGTGCCAGCCGGGGGGCTAGCACAGATACGCAGTATTTT
TRBV6-1,TRBJ1-1,-,TRBD1,CASSEGGQRAFF,TGTGCCAGCAGTGAAGGGGGACAGAGAGCTTTCTTT
TRBV2,TRBJ2-6,-,-,CASSPPRATGANVLTF,TGTGCCAGCTCTCCCCCCAGGGCTACTGGGGCCAACGTCCTGACTTTC
TRBV19,TRBJ1-5,few,-,CASTPEGGGNQPQHF,TGTGCCAGTACCCCGGAAGGGGGTGGAAATCAGCCCCAGCATTTT
TRBV5-6,TRBJ1-5,-,-,CASSLVPNQPQHF,TGTGCCAGCAGCTTGGTTCCAAATCAGCCCCAGCATTTT
TRBV11-3,TRBJ1-1,-,-,CASSLSGGSTEAFF,TGTGCCAGCAGCTTATCGGGGGGGTCCACTGAAGCTTTCTTT
TRBV29-1,TRBJ1-1,few,-,CSGGTNTEAFF,TGCAGCGGCGGAACTAACACTGAAGCTTTCTTT
TRBV19,TRBJ2-5,-,-,CASKDSQETQYF,TGTGCCAGTAAGGACAGCCAAGAGACCCAGTACTTC
TRBV5-6,TRBJ2-5,-,TRBD1,CASRGDSYQETQYF,TGTGCCAGCAGGGGGGACAGCTACCAAGAGACCCAGTACTTC